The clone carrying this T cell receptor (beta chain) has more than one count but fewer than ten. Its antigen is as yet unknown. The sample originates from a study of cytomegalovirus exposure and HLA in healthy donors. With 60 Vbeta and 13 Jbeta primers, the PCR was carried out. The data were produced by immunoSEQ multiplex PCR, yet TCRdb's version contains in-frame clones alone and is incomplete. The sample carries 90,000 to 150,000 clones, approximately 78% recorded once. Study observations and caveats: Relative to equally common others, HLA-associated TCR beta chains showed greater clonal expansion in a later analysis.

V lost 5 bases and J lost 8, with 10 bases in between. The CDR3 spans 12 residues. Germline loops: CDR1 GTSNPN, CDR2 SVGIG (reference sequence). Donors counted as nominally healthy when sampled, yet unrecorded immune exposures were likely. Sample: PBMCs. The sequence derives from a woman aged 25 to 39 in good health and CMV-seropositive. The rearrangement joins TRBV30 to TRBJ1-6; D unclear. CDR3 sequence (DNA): TGTGCCTGGGCCCTGAGGGATTCACCCCTCCACTTT. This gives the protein CAWALRDSPLHF.